This T cell receptor beta chain was sequenced during a study of T cell repertoires in cytomegalovirus infection. About the study: Indicated by public TCR beta signatures were CMV infection and matching HLA type.

The CDR3 loop spans 17 amino acids. V was clipped by 0 bases and J by 3 bases; unmatched bases: 7. Germline V lookup: CDR1 LNHNV, CDR2 YYDKDF (reference sequence). A single record per CDR3 protein comes from TCRdb applying MiXCR to the reads. The sample includes more than 350,000 distinct CDR3 sequences, roughly 30% seen only once; the top ten take roughly 13%. The rearrangement uses TRBV15 and TRBJ2-1; the match to TRBD2 covers 8 bases. This clonotype originated in a human donor in good health (CMV status not recorded). Some clones in this sample may be carry-over from other donors' samples. Sequenced input: PBMCs. CDR3 sequence (DNA): TGTGCCACCAGCAGAGATCTAACCAGCGGGGGCTACAATGAGCAGTTCTTC. Its protein is CATSRDLTSGGYNEQFF.